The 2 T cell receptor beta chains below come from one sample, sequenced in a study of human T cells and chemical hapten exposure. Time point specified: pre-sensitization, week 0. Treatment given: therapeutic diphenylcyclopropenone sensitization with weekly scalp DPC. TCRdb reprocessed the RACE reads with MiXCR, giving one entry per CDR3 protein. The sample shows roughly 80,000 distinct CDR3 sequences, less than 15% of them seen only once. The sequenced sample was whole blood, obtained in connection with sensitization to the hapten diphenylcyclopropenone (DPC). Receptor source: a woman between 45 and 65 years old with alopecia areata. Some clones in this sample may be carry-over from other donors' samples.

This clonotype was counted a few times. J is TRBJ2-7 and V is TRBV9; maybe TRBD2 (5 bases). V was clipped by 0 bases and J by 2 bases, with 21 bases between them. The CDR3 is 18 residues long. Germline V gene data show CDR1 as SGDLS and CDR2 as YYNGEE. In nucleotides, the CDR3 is TGTGCCAGCAGCGTAGAGTCTACGGTGAGGGATTCCCCCTACGAGCAGTACTTC. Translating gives CASSVESTVRDSPYEQYF.

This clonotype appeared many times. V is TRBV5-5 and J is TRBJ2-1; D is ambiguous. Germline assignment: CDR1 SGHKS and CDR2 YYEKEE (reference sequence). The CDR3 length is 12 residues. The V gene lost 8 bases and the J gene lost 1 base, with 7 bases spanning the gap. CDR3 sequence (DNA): TGTGCCAGTATGCGGTCCTACAATGAGCAGTTCTTC. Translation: CASMRSYNEQFF.